This T cell receptor (beta chain) was profiled in a study of T-cell memory formation after mild COVID-19. Study observations and caveats: Certain responding clones were present in pre-infection memory, suggesting participation of cross-reactive memory.

This clonotype was recorded a few times. Its specificity is unknown. After 5'RACE with constant-segment primers, TCR alpha and TCR beta cDNA libraries carrying sample barcodes and UMIs were obtained. TCRdb called the 5' RACE reads again in MiXCR, with one record for every CDR3 protein. The table includes about 360,000 distinct CDR3 sequences, roughly an eighth detected once. Sample: PBMCs or a T cell subset sorted from them (not recorded which). The clonotype originates from a man aged 18 to 29 who had mild COVID-19 (a few samples of this study predate the infection). Cell type and time point are not known.

CDR3 protein: CAWNDRQGATGELFF. The CDR3 bases are TGTGCCTGGAATGATCGACAGGGGGCCACCGGGGAGCTGTTTTTT. This chain joins TRBV30 and TRBJ2-2, with 10 nucleotides matching TRBD1. CDR1 is GTSNPN, CDR2 SVGIG, per germline (reference sequence). The junction had 6 bases not matched to a gene; V was cut back by 4 bases and J by 4 bases. The CDR3 has 15 amino acids.